Below are 16 T cell receptor beta chains sequenced from a single sample in a study of a mutant IDH1 vaccine in newly diagnosed glioma. The antigens for these receptors are not known. Profiling relied on immunoSEQ multiplex PCR, and the TCRdb table lists in-frame clones only, not all of them. Of tens of thousands of clones in the sample, 74% were seen once. Time point indicated: week 35, safety follow-up. A single vaccine dose contained 300 ug of mutant IDH1 20-mer peptide, and topical imiquimod was used with it. Sequenced here: PBMCs, sampled from a glioma patient whose treatment included an IDH1 peptide vaccine. These receptors were taken from a middle-aged man with glioma.

This chain connects TRBV25-1 to TRBJ2-7, with D hard to call. Trimming took off 0 bases at V and 5 bases at J, with 8 bases between the two ends. Per the germline V gene, CDR1 is MGHDK and CDR2 is SYGVNS. The CDR3 runs to 13 residues. In DNA form, the CDR3 reads TGTGCCAGCAGTGAATATAATCGAGACGAGCAGTACTTC. This translates into CASSEYNRDEQYF.

The rearrangement links TRBV5-1 to TRBJ2-5, with 9 nucleotides matching TRBD1. V shed 1 base and J 5 bases; nucleotides not matched to a gene: 6. CDR1 SGHRS and CDR2 YFSETQ come from the germline V gene. The length of the CDR3 is 15 residues. CDR3 in amino acids: CASSLSGQGSETQYF. CDR3 bases: TGCGCCAGCAGCTTGTCAGGACAGGGGTCGGAGACCCAGTACTTC.

The chain combines TRBV18 with TRBJ1-1, with 10 nucleotides matching TRBD1. Germline CDR1 reads KGHSH; CDR2 reads LQKENI. The CDR3 consists of 14 residues. V lost 3 bases to trimming and J lost 6 bases; unmatched junction nucleotides: 4. In DNA, the CDR3 is TGTGCCAGCTCACCGCGACAGGGGGCCCCTGAAGCTTTCTTT. Translating gives CASSPRQGAPEAFF.

This chain connects TRBV4-1 to TRBJ1-2; perhaps TRBD1 as D (6 bases). V dropped 2 bases and J dropped 8 bases, with 27 bases sitting between them. In germline, CDR1 is MGHRA, CDR2 YSYEKL. CDR3 length: 18 amino acids. The CDR3 protein is CASSQPSGWRGADEGYTF. The CDR3 DNA sequence: TGCGCCAGCAGCCAACCCTCCGGATGGAGGGGGGCGGACGAAGGCTACACCTTC.

The CDR3 reads CASSLGRDTIYQGQHF. The DNA of the CDR3 is TGTGCCAGCAGCTTAGGACGGGACACCATTTATCAGGGCCAGCATTTT. The chain has TRBV7-8 and TRBJ1-5; D perhaps matches TRBD1 (6 bases). V was cut by 1 base and J by 12 bases, with 22 bases left in between. The CDR3 has 16 residues. Germline values: CDR1 SGHVS, CDR2 FQNEAQ.

This chain joins TRBV5-4 and TRBJ2-1; D is unclear. The CDR3 consists of 15 residues. The V gene lost 0 bases and the J gene lost 1 base, with 8 bases spanning the gap. The germline CDR1 and CDR2 sequences are SGHNT and YYREEE (reference sequence). CDR3 amino acids: CASSLVGGSYNEQFF. CDR3 bases: TGTGCCAGCAGCTTGGTGGGCGGTTCCTACAATGAGCAGTTCTTC.

The chain recombines TRBV19 with TRBJ2-5, with D perhaps TRBD2 (5 bases). The germline V gene has CDR1 LNHDA and CDR2 SQIVND (reference sequence). V was clipped by 4 bases and J by 5 bases, with 11 bases between them. The CDR3 length is 13 residues. The CDR3 loop reads CASSRGHVETQYF. CDR3 bases: TGTGCCAGTAGTAGAGGGCACGTTGAGACCCAGTACTTC.

Here the CDR3 DNA reads TGTGCCAGCAGCCAACTACAGGGAATGAACACTGAAGCTTTCTTT. It yields the protein CASSQLQGMNTEAFF. The V call is TRBV7-9, the J call TRBJ1-1, with a tentative D call TRBD1 (6 bases). The CDR3 spans 15 residues. Trimming took off 5 bases at V and 0 bases at J, with 13 bases between the two ends. Looked up from germline, CDR1 is SEHNR and CDR2 is FQNEAQ (reference sequence). The full variable domain, in which reference TRBV7-9 and TRBJ1-1 provide the parts outside the CDR3, is DTGVSQNPRHKITKRGQNVTFRCDPISEHNRLYWYRQTLGQGPEFLTYFQNEAQLEKSRLLSDRFSAERPKGSFSTLEIQRTEQGDSAMYLCASSQLQGMNTEAFFGQGTRLTVV.

The V call is TRBV7-2, the J call TRBJ1-2, with 10 bases that match TRBD1. Germline V gene sequence: CDR1 SGHTA, CDR2 FQGNSA. This CDR3 has 14 residues. The J segment lost 8 bases and the V segment lost 5 bases, leaving 8 bases of the junction unmatched. The CDR3 reads CASSALRDRGGYTF. CDR3 DNA: TGTGCCAGCAGCGCCCTCCGGGACAGGGGCGGCTACACCTTC.

This chain connects TRBV15 to TRBJ1-2; no clear D gene. V was pared by 0 bases and J by 5 bases, with 10 bases between. This CDR3 has 14 residues. The germline CDR1 and CDR2 sequences are LNHNV and YYDKDF (reference sequence). CDR3 protein: CATSRDFDGYGYTF. The DNA of the CDR3 is TGTGCCACCAGCAGAGACTTCGACGGGTATGGCTACACCTTC.

The chain has TRBV4-2 and TRBJ1-5, with TRBD1 matching over 8 bases. The length of the CDR3 is 17 residues. Germline assignment: CDR1 LGHNA and CDR2 YNFKEQ. Trimming removed 0 bases from V and 3 bases from J; junction bases left unmatched: 7. CDR3 loop: CASSQDRQGADNQPQHF. The CDR3, as DNA: TGTGCCAGCAGCCAAGATCGGCAGGGGGCTGACAATCAGCCCCAGCATTTT.

The J gene is TRBJ1-2, the V gene TRBV27, with D perhaps matching TRBD1 (5 bases). Germline V lookup: CDR1 MNHEY, CDR2 SMNVEV (reference sequence). V was shortened by 6 bases and J by 4 bases, with 12 bases between the two germline ends. The CDR3 length is 13 residues. CDR3 sequence (DNA): TGTGCCAGCAGCCGCTCGGGGACCTATGGCTACACCTTC. This sequence encodes CASSRSGTYGYTF.

The rearrangement joins TRBV18 to TRBJ1-1; TRBD1 is a possible D gene (6 bases). The CDR3 is made up of 13 amino acids. V was clipped by 3 bases and J by 4 bases, with 9 bases between them. Germline CDR1 reads KGHSH; CDR2 reads LQKENI. In nucleotides, the CDR3 is TGTGCCAGCTCACCCCAGGACAGCACTGAAGCTTTCTTT. Its translation is CASSPQDSTEAFF.

The chain has TRBV11-2 and TRBJ1-1, with 8 nucleotides matching TRBD1. With 4 bases clipped from V and 3 bases from J, the junction kept 4 bases outside the gene matches. The CDR3 consists of 14 residues. Germline-derived CDR1 and CDR2 are SGHAT and FQNNGV. Here the CDR3 reads CASSSDRGHTEAFF. CDR3 DNA sequence: TGTGCCAGCAGCTCAGACAGGGGCCACACTGAAGCTTTCTTT.

V and J are TRBV9 and TRBJ2-5, with D perhaps matching TRBD2 (6 bases). The J call may be in error: the DNA end matches TRBJ2-7 better. Germline V CDR1 and CDR2: SGDLS, YYNGEE. The CDR3 covers 15 residues. The CDR3 nucleotides read TGTGCCAGCAGCGTAGCTGGGGACTGGGCCAGCGAGCAGTACTTC. It encodes CASSVAGDWASEQYF.

The V gene is TRBV10-2, the J gene TRBJ2-5; D uncertain. V was shortened by 6 bases and J by 5 bases, with 16 bases between the two germline ends. Per the germline V gene, CDR1 is WSHSY and CDR2 is SAAADI. The CDR3 sequence is 14 residues long. CDR3 DNA sequence: TGCGCCAGCAGCGGAAAGCGTAATACTGAGACCCAGTACTTC. Its protein is CASSGKRNTETQYF.